This T cell receptor beta chain appears in the sequencing data of a study of T-cell reconstitution after alpha-beta-depleted transplantation in children. V dropped 5 bases and J dropped 6 bases, with 9 bases sitting between them. The CDR3 runs to 12 residues. Germline CDR1 reads SEHNR; CDR2 reads FQNEAQ (reference sequence). As it was prepared, the TCRbeta library received unique molecular identifiers. A single record per CDR3 protein comes from TCRdb applying MiXCR to the PCR reads. Here the sample spans approximately 340,000 distinct CDR3 sequences, approximately 10% being singletons. This clonotype was picked up many times.

V is TRBV7-9 and J is TRBJ2-3; D unresolved. The receptor was derived from a human donor who donated a stem cell graft to a child with acute lymphoblastic leukemia. Here the sequenced sample was PBMCs from the stem cell graft donor, taken from the stem cell graft. This CDR3 is CASSPDLDTQYF. CDR3 coding DNA: TGTGCCAGCAGCCCGGACCTTGATACGCAGTATTTT.